These 21 T cell receptor beta chains share one sample of origin, sequenced in a study of blood T cell repertoires in COVID-19. This table comes from immunoSEQ multiplex PCR, and its TCRdb copy is limited to in-frame clones, with some not included. The sample consists of around 60,000 clones, more than 65% of them appearing once. Sequencing was carried out using peripheral blood. Receptors were obtained from a woman aged 55-69 years with acute or convalescent COVID-19.

The chain is built from TRBV21-1 and TRBJ2-7; TRBD1 is the table's D call and was not checked against the DNA. TRBV21-1 represents a pseudogene. This CDR3 contains 17 residues. Written as DNA, the CDR3 is TGTGCCAGCAGCAAATGGGGACAGGGAGACCCTAGCTACGAGCAGTACTTC. This gives the protein CASSKWGQGDPSYEQYF.

J is TRBJ1-1 and V is TRBV2; 8 bases line up with TRBD1. V lost 5 bases, J lost 3 bases, and 2 bases stayed unmatched. Germline CDR1 is SNHLY and CDR2 is FYNNEI. The CDR3 spans 13 residues. The CDR3, as DNA: TGTGCCAGCAGTAAGACAGGGGACACTGAAGCTTTCTTT. Its translation is CASSKTGDTEAFF.

The rearrangement uses TRBV6-5 and TRBJ2-2, with D possibly being TRBD1 (5 bases). The germline gives CDR1 MNHEY, CDR2 SVGAGI. The CDR3 spans 14 residues. With 7 bases removed from V and 0 bases from J, the gap between germline ends came to 9 bases. Here the CDR3 DNA reads TGTGCCAGCAAGCAACAGGCGAACACCGGGGAGCTGTTTTTT. Its translation: CASKQQANTGELFF.

This chain joins TRBV24-1 and TRBJ1-4; 10 nucleotides agree with TRBD1. In germline, CDR1 is KGHDR, CDR2 SFDVKD. The ends lost 3 bases at V and 7 bases at J; junction bases unmatched: 7. The CDR3 extends over 16 amino acids. Here the CDR3 reads CATSDKRTGGAEKLFF. In nucleotides, the CDR3 is TGTGCCACCAGTGATAAACGGACAGGGGGGGCTGAAAAACTGTTTTTT.

This chain links TRBV2 with TRBJ2-1; 12 nucleotides line up with TRBD2. CDR1 is SNHLY, CDR2 FYNNEI, per germline. This CDR3 comprises 15 residues. Losses at the gene ends were 4 bases for V and 4 bases for J; bases not matched to a gene: 2. The CDR3 region is CASSVGLAGYNEQFF. The CDR3 nucleotides are TGTGCCAGCAGTGTGGGACTAGCGGGTTACAATGAGCAGTTCTTC.

The chain couples TRBV7-9 to TRBJ1-1, with D unclear. The CDR3 consists of 16 residues. Trimming removed 5 bases from V and 2 bases from J, with 18 bases in between. The V gene's germline CDR1 is SEHNR and CDR2 FQNEAQ (reference sequence). CDR3 sequence reads: CASSQRSGEANTEAFF. The CDR3 nucleotides read TGTGCCAGCAGCCAAAGGTCCGGGGAGGCTAACACTGAAGCTTTCTTT.

This rearrangement joins TRBV7-2 to TRBJ1-3; D might be TRBD1 (5 bases). This CDR3 comprises 14 residues. Trimming pared 4 bases from V and 0 bases from J, leaving 7 bases between. Germline-derived CDR1 and CDR2 are SGHTA and FQGNSA. This chain's CDR3 is CASSSTDSGNTIYF. CDR3 nucleotides: TGTGCCAGCAGCTCGACAGACTCTGGAAACACCATATATTTT.

The V and J genes are TRBV27 and TRBJ1-6; 9 nucleotides line up with TRBD1. Germline CDR1 is MNHEY and CDR2 is SMNVEV (reference sequence). The CDR3 totals 19 residues. The junction had 17 bases not matched to a gene; V was cut back by 2 bases and J by 9 bases. The CDR3 nucleotides read TGTGCCAGCAGTTTAGGACCCCAAATCTCGGGGACAGGGAGTTCACCCCTCCACTTT. Protein: CASSLGPQISGTGSSPLHF.

The gene calls are TRBV9 and TRBJ2-7; 11 nucleotides line up with TRBD2. Germline-derived CDR1 and CDR2 are SGDLS and YYNGEE. This CDR3 is 17 amino acids long. Unmatched junction bases numbered 11, after V lost 3 bases and J lost 3 bases. The CDR3 nucleotides are TGTGCCAGCAGCGCCGAGGCGTCTAGCGGGGGGCACTACGAGCAGTACTTC. Translation gives CASSAEASSGGHYEQYF.

In this sample, this clone turned up a few times. The chain is built from TRBV29-1 and TRBJ2-7; possible D gene TRBD1, 5 bases. Trimming removed 5 bases from V and 2 bases from J, with 13 bases in between. The CDR3 is made up of 13 amino acids. Germline V gives CDR1 SQVTM, CDR2 ANQGSEA. The CDR3 here is CSVLTDEAYEQYF. DNA for the CDR3: TGCAGCGTTTTGACAGACGAAGCCTACGAGCAGTACTTC.

The chain uses TRBV6-4 and TRBJ1-6; 11 bases are a match to TRBD1. The CDR3 runs to 14 residues. Trimming cost V 6 bases and J 8 bases; bases outside gene matches: 3. CDR1 and CDR2 (germline): MRHNA, SNTAGT. The chain's CDR3 is CASSWTGGDSPLHF. In DNA form, the CDR3 reads TGTGCCAGCAGCTGGACAGGGGGCGATTCACCCCTCCACTTT.

J is TRBJ2-1 and V is TRBV10-2; D remains ambiguous. CDR3 length: 12 amino acids. Between the trimmed V and J ends, which lost 2 bases and 12 bases, there was a span of 11 bases. Germline V gene data show CDR1 as WSHSY and CDR2 as SAAADI. The CDR3 region has the DNA TGCGCCAGCAGTGAGGACCGGGTCTCGCAGTTCTTC. Its protein is CASSEDRVSQFF.

The rearrangement uses TRBV3-1 (or the pseudogene TRBV3-2) and TRBJ1-1, with 10 bases lining up with TRBD1. The junction had 4 bases not matched to a gene; V was cut back by 1 base and J by 5 bases. Germline CDR1 LGHDT, CDR2 YNNKEL (reference sequence). This CDR3 has 15 amino acids. CDR3 sequence reads: CASSQAGTGVTEAFF. In nucleotides, the CDR3 is TGTGCCAGCAGCCAAGCCGGGACAGGGGTTACTGAAGCTTTCTTT.

This chain joins TRBV19 and TRBJ1-1; 11 nucleotides line up with TRBD1. CDR1 LNHDA and CDR2 SQIVND come from the germline V gene (reference sequence). The CDR3 runs 15 residues. V was clipped by 4 bases and J by 6 bases; unmatched bases: 7. The CDR3 DNA reads as TGTGCCAGTAGTAGGCGGGACAGGGGGTTCCCTGAAGCTTTCTTT. This translates into CASSRRDRGFPEAFF.

The V and J genes are TRBV6-5 and TRBJ1-5; a possible D gene is TRBD1 (6 bases). This CDR3 spans 12 amino acids. Trimming stripped 7 bases from V and 9 bases from J, with 13 bases between. Per the germline V gene, CDR1 is MNHEY and CDR2 is SVGAGI. The CDR3 loop reads CASTQGSRPQHF. The DNA for the CDR3 is TGTGCCAGCACACAGGGTTCCCGGCCCCAGCATTTT.

V usage is TRBV11-2 and J usage is TRBJ2-7, with 8 bases fitting TRBD2. The CDR3 extends over 14 amino acids. Germline CDR1 and CDR2: SGHAT and FQNNGV. The trim removed 5 bases at V and 5 bases at J, leaving 8 bases unmatched. For the CDR3, the DNA is TGTGCCAGCAGCCCCGGACTAGCCGGAGACGAGCAGTACTTC. Translation gives CASSPGLAGDEQYF.

The chain combines TRBV27 with TRBJ1-3; 11 bases map to TRBD1. Germline V gene data show CDR1 as MNHEY and CDR2 as SMNVEV (reference sequence). The CDR3 totals 16 residues. J lost 4 bases, V lost 5 bases, and 7 bases had no gene match. The DNA of the CDR3 is TGTGCCAGCAGTCCAGGACAGGGGGCTATGGGAAACACCATATATTTT. Its translation: CASSPGQGAMGNTIYF.

The rearrangement uses TRBV5-4 and TRBJ2-3, with 9 bases matching TRBD2. The CDR3 runs to 16 residues. The V segment lost 4 bases and the J segment 3 bases; nucleotides outside the gene matches: 9. Germline V lookup: CDR1 SGHNT, CDR2 YYREEE (reference sequence). Here the CDR3 reads CASSRRAGGFTDTQYF. The CDR3 bases are TGTGCCAGCAGCCGTCGTGCGGGGGGGTTTACAGATACGCAGTATTTT.

V and J are TRBV7-7 and TRBJ2-5; 12 bases line up with TRBD1. Germline V gives CDR1 SSHAT, CDR2 FNYEAQ (reference sequence). Unmatched junction bases numbered 4, after V lost 4 bases and J lost 4 bases. This CDR3 comprises 15 residues. The CDR3 DNA reads TGTGCCAGCAGCTCGGGACAGGGGGCAGGAGAGACCCAGTACTTC. Protein sequence: CASSSGQGAGETQYF.

The CDR3, as DNA: TGTGCCAGCAGCTCCGGACAGGCCTCTAATGAAAAACTGTTTTTT. Translation: CASSSGQASNEKLFF. The J gene is TRBJ1-4, the V gene TRBV7-9; 7 bases line up with TRBD1. Germline CDR1 reads SEHNR; CDR2 reads FQNEAQ (reference sequence). V shed 4 bases, J shed 3 bases, and the junction held 5 bases outside the gene matches. The CDR3 is made up of 15 amino acids.

The CDR3 protein is CASSSDQGAGGYTF. DNA for the CDR3: TGTGCCAGCAGCTCTGACCAGGGGGCGGGCGGCTACACCTTC. The chain uses TRBV7-3 and TRBJ1-2; 8 nucleotides match TRBD1. CDR1 is SGHTA and CDR2 is FQGTGA in the germline V gene. The ends lost 4 bases at V and 8 bases at J; junction bases unmatched: 9. This CDR3 spans 14 amino acids.